This TCR beta chain was found in a study of blood T cell repertoires in COVID-19. The overall study: Sample material is recorded as cDNA or gDNA derived from T cells, B-cell-depleted T cells, or PBMCs.

Recovered status in Cohort 3 required two negative PCRs, clearance, or symptom resolution. J was trimmed by 5 bases and V by 5 bases; bases with no gene match: 5. Per the germline V gene, CDR1 is SEHNR and CDR2 is FQNEAQ (reference sequence). The CDR3 is made up of 15 amino acids. As handled by the study authors: Quantification of nucleated cells was approximated via reference gene primer amplification. Clones were sequenced by immunoSEQ multiplex PCR, and TCRdb holds only the in-frame ones, with some missing. V, J and clone size are taken as reported in that table, and D and trimming were inferred from the DNA itself. The sample has approximately 360,000 clones, 80% to 85% seen once; the top ten hold about 5.4%.

The specimen sequenced was PBMCs or T cells enriched from blood (not recorded which). The clonotype comes from a woman aged 45-65 years who had recovered from COVID-19. This chain links TRBV7-9 with TRBJ2-5; TRBD2 agrees at 13 bases. CDR3 bases: TGTGCCAGCAGCCATGGACTAGCGGGAGAGGAGACCCAGTACTTC. Protein product: CASSHGLAGEETQYF.